A single TCR beta chain is shown here with its context. Its antigen remains unidentified. A process of 5'RACE template switching, which added a universal primer site and UMIs, was used to make TCR cDNA. From the 5' RACE reads, TCRdb called clonotypes with MiXCR, one entry per CDR3 protein. The profile shows a few hundred thousand distinct CDR3 sequences, 8.5% to 9% of them singletons. The data belong to a study of T cells after yellow fever vaccination. The CDR3 sequence is 15 residues long. With 4 bases clipped from V and 1 base from J, the junction kept 3 bases outside the gene matches. The germline V gene encodes CDR1 SGHNT and CDR2 YYREEE (reference sequence). Study-level results: Researchers report a weaker secondary response that nonetheless peaked faster, day 5 versus 15. Primary-vaccination clones mostly resurfaced post-booster (nearly 97% CD4, about 87% CD8).

This TCR came from a man aged 18-30 years who received the YFV17D yellow fever vaccine. This sequence joins TRBV5-4 and TRBJ2-5; 11 bases are shared with TRBD1. This sample comprised PBMCs, obtained on the day of the first yellow fever vaccination. The CDR3 DNA reads as TGTGCCAGCAGCCGGGGACAGGGGGGCCAAGAGACCCAGTACTTC. Translated: CASSRGQGGQETQYF.